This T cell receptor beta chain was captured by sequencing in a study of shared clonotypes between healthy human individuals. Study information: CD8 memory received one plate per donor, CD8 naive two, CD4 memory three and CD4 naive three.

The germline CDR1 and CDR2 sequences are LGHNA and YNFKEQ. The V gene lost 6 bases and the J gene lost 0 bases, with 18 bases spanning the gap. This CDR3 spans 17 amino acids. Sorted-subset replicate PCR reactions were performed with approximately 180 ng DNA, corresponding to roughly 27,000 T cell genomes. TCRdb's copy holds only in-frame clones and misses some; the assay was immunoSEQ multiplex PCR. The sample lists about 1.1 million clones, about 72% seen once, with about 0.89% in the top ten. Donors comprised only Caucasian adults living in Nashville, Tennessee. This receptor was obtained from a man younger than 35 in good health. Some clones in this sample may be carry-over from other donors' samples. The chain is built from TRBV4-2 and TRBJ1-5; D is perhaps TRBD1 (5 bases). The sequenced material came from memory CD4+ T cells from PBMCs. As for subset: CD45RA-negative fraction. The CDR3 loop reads CASRISMGEYSNQPQHF. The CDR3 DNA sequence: TGTGCCAGCAGGATCTCCATGGGGGAATATAGCAATCAGCCCCAGCATTTT.